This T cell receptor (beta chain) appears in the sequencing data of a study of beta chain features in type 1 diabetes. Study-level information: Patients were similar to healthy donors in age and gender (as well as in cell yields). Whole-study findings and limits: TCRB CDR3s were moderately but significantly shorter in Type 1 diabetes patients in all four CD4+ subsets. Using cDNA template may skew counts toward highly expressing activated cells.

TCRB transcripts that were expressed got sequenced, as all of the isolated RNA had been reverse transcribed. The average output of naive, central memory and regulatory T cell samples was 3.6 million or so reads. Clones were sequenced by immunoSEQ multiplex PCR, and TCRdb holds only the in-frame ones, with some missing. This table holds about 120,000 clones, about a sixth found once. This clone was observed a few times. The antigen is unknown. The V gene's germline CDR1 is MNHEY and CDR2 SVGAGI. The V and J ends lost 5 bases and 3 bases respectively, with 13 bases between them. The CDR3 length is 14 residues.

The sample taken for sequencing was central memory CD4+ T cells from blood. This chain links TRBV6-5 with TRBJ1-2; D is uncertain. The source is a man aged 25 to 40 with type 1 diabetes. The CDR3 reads CASSHQDGDYGYTF. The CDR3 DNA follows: TGTGCCAGCAGTCACCAGGACGGTGACTATGGCTACACCTTC.